A single sample is the source of the 18 T cell receptor beta chains below, sequenced in a study of identical twins. TCRdb reanalysed the 5' RACE reads using MiXCR and keeps one entry per CDR3 protein. Here the sample spans about 340,000 distinct CDR3 sequences, 8.5% to 10% being singletons. Specimen: naive T cells sorted from blood. The receptors derive from a woman in her 50s in good health.

The chain joins TRBV6-1 to TRBJ2-4; no clear D. V lost 7 bases to trimming and J lost 0 bases, with 10 bases between them. CDR1 is MNHNS and CDR2 is SASEGT in the germline V gene. This CDR3 comprises 14 residues. Here the CDR3 reads CASMTDVAKNIQYF. CDR3 DNA sequence: TGTGCCAGCATGACGGACGTAGCCAAAAACATTCAGTACTTC.

In this sample, this clonotype turned up a few times. The gene calls are TRBV14 and TRBJ2-2; unclear D gene. The CDR3 covers 16 residues. Germline-derived CDR1 and CDR2 are SGHDN and FVKESK. Trimming took 1 base from V and 1 from J, leaving 10 bases between them. The CDR3 DNA is TGTGCCAGCAGCCAAGCGTGGGCAGGGAACACCGGGGAGCTGTTTTTT. It specifies CASSQAWAGNTGELFF.

CDR3 in DNA: TGTGCCAGCAGCCAAAACGGTATTAGCTCCTACAATGAGCAGTTCTTC. Its protein is CASSQNGISSYNEQFF. This chain joins TRBV14 and TRBJ2-1, with unresolved D. Trimming removed 2 bases from V and 0 bases from J, with 11 bases in between. The CDR3 consists of 16 residues. Germline V CDR1 and CDR2: SGHDN, FVKESK. Supplemented by reference TRBV14 and TRBJ2-1, the full variable domain reads EAGVTQFPSHSVIEKGQTVTLRCDPISGHDNLYWYRRVMGKEIKFLLHFVKESKQDESGMPNNRFLAERTGGTYSTLKVQPAELEDSGVYFCASSQNGISSYNEQFFGPGTRLTVL.

In its sample, this clonotype was seen a few times. CDR3 nucleotides: TGTGCCAGCAGTCGACAGGGGGGATGGGTTCAGCCCCAGCATTTT. Protein sequence: CASSRQGGWVQPQHF. The chain uses TRBV27 and TRBJ1-5; 9 bases match TRBD1. The CDR3 covers 15 residues. Germline CDR1 and CDR2: MNHEY and SMNVEV (reference sequence). The trim removed 5 bases at V and 6 bases at J, leaving 8 bases unmatched.

This clonotype was seen ten or more times. V is TRBV7-9 and J is TRBJ1-1; TRBD1 matches at 8 bases. The CDR3 is 14 amino acids. With 4 bases clipped from V and 4 bases from J, the junction kept 5 bases outside the gene matches. Germline V gene sequence: CDR1 SEHNR, CDR2 FQNEAQ (reference sequence). The CDR3 loop is CASSSPDRVTEAFF. The CDR3 DNA sequence: TGTGCCAGCAGCTCACCGGACAGGGTCACTGAAGCTTTCTTT.

This clonotype was counted once. The gene calls are TRBV5-6 and TRBJ2-2; perhaps TRBD1 as D (8 bases). The germline CDR1 and CDR2 sequences are SGHDT and YYEEEE. Trimming took 5 bases from V and 4 from J, leaving 27 bases between them. The CDR3 loop spans 19 amino acids. In DNA form, the CDR3 reads TGTGCCAGCAGACAAACAGGGCGGGGGCAGGGGGCCAGCACCGGGGAGCTGTTTTTT. This gives the protein CASRQTGRGQGASTGELFF.

The rearrangement uses TRBV7-6 and TRBJ1-3; perhaps TRBD1 as D (5 bases). V was shortened by 0 bases and J by 7 bases, with 13 bases between the two germline ends. This CDR3 is 15 amino acids long. Germline CDR1 is SGHVS and CDR2 is FNYEAQ. CDR3 DNA sequence: TGTGCCAGCAGCTTAGCCTCGGGACTTAGCAACACCATATATTTT. It codes for CASSLASGLSNTIYF.

The gene calls are TRBV10-2 and TRBJ2-2, with 10 bases identical to TRBD2. The CDR3 is made up of 13 amino acids. The germline gives CDR1 WSHSY, CDR2 SAAADI. Here the CDR3 reads CTTERGGEGELFF. The CDR3 nucleotides read TGCACCACCGAGCGGGGGGGTGAAGGGGAGCTGTTTTTT.

The chain employs TRBV10-2 and TRBJ2-7; 7 nucleotides line up with TRBD1. Germline-derived CDR1 and CDR2 are WSHSY and SAAADI. The CDR3 has 15 amino acids. The junction had 17 bases not matched to a gene; V was cut back by 8 bases and J by 7 bases. In DNA form, the CDR3 reads TGCGCCAGCCGCCCGACAGGGTTTGGAGAGGGGGAGCAGTACTTC. Residues: CASRPTGFGEGEQYF.

This clonotype was observed many times. The chain joins TRBV5-1 to TRBJ2-2, with D maybe TRBD2 (5 bases). The CDR3 covers 17 residues. CDR1 is SGHRS, CDR2 YFSETQ, per germline. Trimming stripped 1 base from V and 6 bases from J, with 19 bases between. CDR3 loop: CASSLSRLRASSGELFF. In DNA form, the CDR3 reads TGCGCCAGCAGCTTGAGTCGTTTGAGGGCCTCGTCCGGGGAGCTGTTTTTT. Using reference TRBV5-1 and TRBJ2-2 for the parts outside the CDR3, the full variable domain is KAGVTQTPRYLIKTRGQQVTLSCSPISGHRSVSWYQQTPGQGLQFLFEYFSETQRNKGNFPGRFSGRQFSNSRSEMNVSTLELGDSALYLCASSLSRLRASSGELFFGEGSRLTVL.

The chain combines TRBV12-3 or TRBV12-4 with TRBJ2-7, with D unresolved. The CDR3 has 13 amino acids. The V end was cut by 5 bases, the J end by 2 bases, with 10 bases between. CDR3 in DNA: TGTGCCAGCAGTGGCCAGGATACCTACGAGCAGTACGTC. The encoded protein is CASSGQDTYEQYV.

This clonotype was counted many times. This sequence joins TRBV24-1 and TRBJ1-2; D may be TRBD1 (6 bases). CDR3 size: 15 residues. Per germline, CDR1 KGHDR and CDR2 SFDVKD. The ends were cut back, 4 bases at V and 4 bases at J, with 15 bases in the middle. DNA of the CDR3: TGTGCCACCAGTGACCCCGGGACAAACCTCTATGGCTACACCTTC. This codes for CATSDPGTNLYGYTF.

This clonotype was counted ten times or more. The gene calls are TRBV7-6 and TRBJ2-1; 7 bases fit TRBD2. Germline V gives CDR1 SGHVS, CDR2 FNYEAQ. With V trimmed by 2 bases and J by 0 bases, 7 bases remained unmatched. This CDR3 has 17 residues. The CDR3 DNA sequence: TGTGCCAGCAGCTTATTGCTGGGAGGGAGCTCCTACAATGAGCAGTTCTTC. Amino acid sequence: CASSLLLGGSSYNEQFF.

This clonotype was detected many times. The rearrangement uses TRBV5-1 and TRBJ1-1; 7 bases line up with TRBD1. The germline gives CDR1 SGHRS, CDR2 YFSETQ. The V and J ends lost 3 bases and 4 bases, in that order; junction bases with no gene match: 12. The CDR3 is made up of 16 amino acids. Here the CDR3 DNA reads TGCGCCAGCAGCTCCGCCCGACAGGGAATAGTCACTGAAGCTTTCTTT. Its protein is CASSSARQGIVTEAFF. Together with reference TRBV5-1 and TRBJ1-1, the CDR3 gives the full variable domain: KAGVTQTPRYLIKTRGQQVTLSCSPISGHRSVSWYQQTPGQGLQFLFEYFSETQRNKGNFPGRFSGRQFSNSRSEMNVSTLELGDSALYLCASSSARQGIVTEAFFGQGTRLTVV.

This clonotype was detected many times. The V and J genes are TRBV20-1 and TRBJ1-1; D unclear. CDR1 and CDR2 (germline): DFQATT, SNEGSKA (reference sequence). Trimming removed 6 bases from V and 4 bases from J, with 18 bases in between. The CDR3 is 14 amino acids. This CDR3 is CSAPLSGGGTEAFF. CDR3 DNA: TGCAGTGCCCCACTCTCAGGAGGTGGCACTGAAGCTTTCTTT.

This clonotype was observed a handful of times. This chain uses TRBV7-9 with TRBJ2-1, with a weak D call TRBD2 (6 bases). Germline CDR1 reads SEHNR; CDR2 reads FQNEAQ (reference sequence). The V gene lost 5 bases and the J gene lost 15 bases, with 17 bases spanning the gap. The CDR3 contains 12 residues. The CDR3 DNA reads TGTGCCAGCAGCCCGACCCCGGGAGAACCGTTCTTC. As protein: CASSPTPGEPFF.

The chain couples TRBV5-1 to TRBJ2-3; D gene ambiguous. Between the trimmed V and J ends, which lost 0 bases and 0 bases, there was a span of 11 bases. Germline loops: CDR1 SGHRS, CDR2 YFSETQ. The CDR3 loop spans 16 amino acids. As DNA, the CDR3 is TGCGCCAGCAGCTTGGTTAGCCTGCTTAGCACAGATACGCAGTATTTT. Translating gives CASSLVSLLSTDTQYF.

J is TRBJ2-7 and V is TRBV21-1; TRBD1, as called in the table, went unchecked against the DNA. TRBV21-1 is assigned pseudogene status. The CDR3 spans 15 residues. CDR3 loop: CASSRSGRGVLEQYV. Here the CDR3 DNA reads TGTGCCAGCAGCAGGAGCGGGAGAGGGGTCCTCGAGCAGTACGTC.